This T cell receptor beta chain was captured in a study of blood T cell repertoires in COVID-19. Study information: Both acute and convalescent COVID-19 samples were obtained from the United States, Italy and Spain. Sources were T cells, B-cell-depleted T cells, or PBMCs; the material itself was cDNA or gDNA.

V was clipped by 3 bases and J by 6 bases, with 11 bases between them. Germline loops: CDR1 KGHSH, CDR2 LQKENI. The CDR3 extends over 13 amino acids. In the source study's methods: Reference gene primers were amplified, and this amplification served to estimate nucleated cell counts. Clones were sequenced by immunoSEQ multiplex PCR, and TCRdb holds only the in-frame ones, with some missing. D and trimming come from the DNA, and the V and J calls and clone size come from that table. This sample has fewer than 35,000 clones, with 85% to 90% found just once. The clonotype was recovered from a man older than 75 with acute or convalescent COVID-19. The sequencing sample was made of peripheral blood. The chain carries TRBV18 and TRBJ1-1; D gene uncertain. For the CDR3, the DNA is TGTGCCAGCTCACCGAGGGAGGGCGCTGAAGCTTTCTTT. This gives the protein CASSPREGAEAFF.